The clone carrying this T cell receptor (beta chain) was observed a few times. This sample was included in a study of cytomegalovirus exposure and HLA in healthy donors. PCR amplification relied on 60 Vbeta primers (plus 13 Jbeta primers). Method: immunoSEQ multiplex PCR; TCRdb's copy keeps in-frame clones and lacks some. The sample shows some 100,000 clones, 70% to 85% of them seen only once. Trimming removed 0 bases from V and 11 bases from J, with 10 bases in between. Germline CDR1 reads GTSNPN; CDR2 reads SVGIG (reference sequence). CDR3 length: 11 amino acids. The sequence came from a woman in her late teens or twenties in good health and CMV-seronegative. The V and J genes are TRBV30 and TRBJ1-1, with D maybe TRBD1 (5 bases). Sequencing was done on a sample of PBMCs. The CDR3 reads CAWSVSGVAFF. The CDR3 DNA sequence: TGTGCCTGGAGTGTATCGGGGGTGGCTTTCTTT.